This T cell receptor (beta chain) was identified in a study of T cell responses to AZD1222 COVID-19 vaccine. At the level of the study: Pooling covered second doses at about 4 or about 12 weeks. Points from the study as a whole: Spike-specific TCR breadth and depth grew following two AZD1222 doses.

The CDR3 spans 14 residues. The germline V and J ends were trimmed by 2 bases and 3 bases, with 10 bases remaining between them. CDR1 and CDR2 from the germline V gene are LGHNT and FRNRAP. As to this clone: The antigen remains unidentified.

Data came from immunoSEQ multiplex PCR; TCRdb stores just in-frame clones and leaves some out. The data show 150,000 to 200,000 clones, over 80% seen once. The TCR comes from an adult in good health. V is TRBV12-5 and J is TRBJ2-5; possible D gene TRBD1, 6 bases. The material sequenced was peripheral blood, taken on day 0 of AZD1222 vaccination. The CDR3 is CASGLWDTKETQYF. The CDR3 DNA reads TGTGCTAGTGGTTTGTGGGACACTAAAGAGACCCAGTACTTC. The variable domain in full, completed from reference TRBV12-5 and TRBJ2-5, reads DARVTQTPRHKVTEMGQEVTMRCQPILGHNTVFWYRQTMMQGLELLAYFRNRAPLDDSGMPKDRFSAEMPDATLATLKIQPSEPRDSAVYFCASGLWDTKETQYFGPGTRLLVL.